This T cell receptor (beta chain) was obtained from a study of cytomegalovirus exposure and HLA in healthy donors. Some clones are missing from TCRdb's copy, which holds only in-frame ones; the method was immunoSEQ multiplex PCR. Among about 110,000 clones, approximately 88% were seen once, and the ten largest hold approximately 1.4%. The CDR3 length is 14 residues. Germline CDR1 and CDR2: LGHNA and YSLEER. V was shortened by 4 bases and J by 9 bases, with 16 bases between the two germline ends. This sequence joins TRBV4-3 and TRBJ2-1, with D tentatively TRBD1 (6 bases). Sequencing input: PBMCs. This TCR was recovered from a woman in her 30s in good health and CMV-seropositive. The CDR3 nucleotides are TGCGCCAGCAGCCGAGGGGCGGGCAGGGGTGAGCAGTTCTTC. It is translated as CASSRGAGRGEQFF.